The source of this T cell receptor beta chain is a study of blood T cell repertoires in COVID-19. Study background: Specimens from acute and convalescent COVID-19 originated in the United States, Italy and Spain. PBMCs, B-cell-depleted T cells, or T cells were the source of the cDNA or gDNA that made up the material.

V was shortened by 3 bases and J by 4 bases, with 10 bases between the two germline ends. The CDR3 contains 13 residues. CDR1 and CDR2 (germline): LNHNV, YYDKDF (reference sequence). Repertoires were generated with immunoSEQ multiplex PCR, while TCRdb's copy carries only in-frame clones and drops some. The sample yields under 350,000 clones, 85% seen once. The rearrangement uses TRBV15 and TRBJ2-7; D gene uncertain. The source of this sequence is a human donor in a cohort sampled during active COVID-19. Sequencing input: peripheral blood. The CDR3 region is CATSSLPRYEQYF. The CDR3 DNA reads as TGTGCCACCAGCAGCCTTCCACGGTACGAGCAGTACTTC.